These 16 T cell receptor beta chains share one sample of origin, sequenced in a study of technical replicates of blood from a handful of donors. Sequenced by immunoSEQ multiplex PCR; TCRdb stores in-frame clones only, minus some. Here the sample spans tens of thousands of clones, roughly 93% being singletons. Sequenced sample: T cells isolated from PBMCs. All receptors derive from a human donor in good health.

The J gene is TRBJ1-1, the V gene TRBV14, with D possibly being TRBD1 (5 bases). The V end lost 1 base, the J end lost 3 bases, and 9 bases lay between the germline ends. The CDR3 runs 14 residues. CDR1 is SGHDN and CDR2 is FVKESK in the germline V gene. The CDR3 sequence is CASSQVGGDTEAFF. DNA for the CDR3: TGTGCCAGCAGCCAAGTAGGAGGGGACACTGAAGCTTTCTTT.

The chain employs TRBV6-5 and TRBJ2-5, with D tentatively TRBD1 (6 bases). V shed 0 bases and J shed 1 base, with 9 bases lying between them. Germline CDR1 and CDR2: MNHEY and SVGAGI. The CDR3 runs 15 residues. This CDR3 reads CASSYSGAPQETQYF. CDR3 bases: TGTGCCAGCAGTTACTCGGGGGCCCCCCAAGAGACCCAGTACTTC.

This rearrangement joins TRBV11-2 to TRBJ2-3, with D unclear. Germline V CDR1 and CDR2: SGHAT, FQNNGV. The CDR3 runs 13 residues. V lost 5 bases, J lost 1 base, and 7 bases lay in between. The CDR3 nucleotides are TGTGCCAGCAGCCCCCCGGGCACAGATACGCAGTATTTT. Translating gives CASSPPGTDTQYF.

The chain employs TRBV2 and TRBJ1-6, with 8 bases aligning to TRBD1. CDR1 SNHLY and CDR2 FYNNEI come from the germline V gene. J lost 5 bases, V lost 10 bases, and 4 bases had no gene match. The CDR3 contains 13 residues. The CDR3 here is CATRDRHNSPLHF. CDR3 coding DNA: TGTGCCACTCGGGACAGGCATAATTCACCCCTCCACTTT.

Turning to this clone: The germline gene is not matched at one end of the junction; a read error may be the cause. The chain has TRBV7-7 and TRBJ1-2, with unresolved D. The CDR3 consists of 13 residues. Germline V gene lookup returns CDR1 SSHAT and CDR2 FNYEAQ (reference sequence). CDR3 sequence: CASSPLTDYGYTF. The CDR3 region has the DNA TGTGCTAGCAGCCCCCTTACGGACTATGGCTACACCTTC.

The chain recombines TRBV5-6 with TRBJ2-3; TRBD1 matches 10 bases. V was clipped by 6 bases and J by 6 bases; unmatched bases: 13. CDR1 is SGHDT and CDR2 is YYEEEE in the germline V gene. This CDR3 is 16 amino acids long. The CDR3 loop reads CASTTGQGPSSDTQYF. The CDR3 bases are TGTGCCAGCACCACGGGACAGGGGCCCTCCTCGGATACGCAGTATTTT. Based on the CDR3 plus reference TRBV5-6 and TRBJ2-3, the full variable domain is DAGVTQSPTHLIKTRGQQVTLRCSPKSGHDTVSWYQQALGQGPQFIFQYYEEEERQRGNFPDRFSGHQFPNYSSELNVNALLLGDSALYLCASTTGQGPSSDTQYFGPGTRLTVL.

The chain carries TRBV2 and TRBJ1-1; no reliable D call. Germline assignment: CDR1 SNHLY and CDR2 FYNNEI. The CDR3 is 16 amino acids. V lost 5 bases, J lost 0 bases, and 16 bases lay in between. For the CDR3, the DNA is TGTGCCAGCAGTTTGGGCGCTTGGGAGTTGAACACTGAAGCTTTCTTT. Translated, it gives CASSLGAWELNTEAFF.

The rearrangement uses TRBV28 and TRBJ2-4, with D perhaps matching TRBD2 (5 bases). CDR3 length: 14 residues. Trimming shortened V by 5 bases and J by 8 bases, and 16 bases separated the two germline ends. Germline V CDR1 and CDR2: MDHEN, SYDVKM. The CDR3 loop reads CASSPRGPSDIQYF. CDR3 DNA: TGTGCCAGCAGTCCCCGGGGTCCGTCGGACATTCAGTACTTC.

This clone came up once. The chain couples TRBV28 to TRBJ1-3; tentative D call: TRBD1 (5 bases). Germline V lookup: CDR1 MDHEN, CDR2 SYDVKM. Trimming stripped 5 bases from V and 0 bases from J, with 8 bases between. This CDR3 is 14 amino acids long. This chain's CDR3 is CASSRGNSGNTIYF. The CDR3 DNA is TGTGCCAGCAGTCGGGGGAACTCTGGAAACACCATATATTTT. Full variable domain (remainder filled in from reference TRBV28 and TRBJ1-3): DVKVTQSSRYLVKRTGEKVFLECVQDMDHENMFWYRQDPGLGLRLIYFSYDVKMKEKGDIPEGYSVSREKKERFSLILESASTNQTSMYLCASSRGNSGNTIYFGEGSWLTVV.

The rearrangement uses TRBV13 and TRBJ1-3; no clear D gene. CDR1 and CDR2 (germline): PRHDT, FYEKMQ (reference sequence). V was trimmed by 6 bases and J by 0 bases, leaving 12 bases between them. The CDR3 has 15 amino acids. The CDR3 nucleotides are TGTGCCAGCAGGCTTGGGCGAACCTCTGGAAACACCATATATTTT. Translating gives CASRLGRTSGNTIYF.

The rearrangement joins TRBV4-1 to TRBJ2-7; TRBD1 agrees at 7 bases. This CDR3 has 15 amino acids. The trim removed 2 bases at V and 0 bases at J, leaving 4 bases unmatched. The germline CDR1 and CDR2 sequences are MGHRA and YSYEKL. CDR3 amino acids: CASSQPTGSSYEQYF. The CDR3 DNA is TGCGCCAGCAGCCAACCGACAGGGAGCTCCTACGAGCAGTACTTC.

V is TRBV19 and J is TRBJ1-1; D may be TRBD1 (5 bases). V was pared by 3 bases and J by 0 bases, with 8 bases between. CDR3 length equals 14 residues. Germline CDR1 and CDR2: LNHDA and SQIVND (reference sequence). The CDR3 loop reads CASSIRQMNTEAFF. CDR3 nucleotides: TGTGCCAGTAGTATTAGACAGATGAACACTGAAGCTTTCTTT.

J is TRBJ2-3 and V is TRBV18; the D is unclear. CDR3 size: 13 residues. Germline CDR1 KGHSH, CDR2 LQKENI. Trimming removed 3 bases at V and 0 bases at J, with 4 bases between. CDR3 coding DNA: TGTGCCAGCTCACCCCCTAGCACAGATACGCAGTATTTT. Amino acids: CASSPPSTDTQYF.

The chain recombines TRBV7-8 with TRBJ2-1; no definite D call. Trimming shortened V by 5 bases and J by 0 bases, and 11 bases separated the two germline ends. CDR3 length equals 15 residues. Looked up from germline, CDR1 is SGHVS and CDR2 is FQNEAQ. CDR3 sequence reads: CASSPVRGSYNEQFF. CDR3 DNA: TGTGCCAGCAGCCCTGTCAGAGGCTCCTACAATGAGCAGTTCTTC.

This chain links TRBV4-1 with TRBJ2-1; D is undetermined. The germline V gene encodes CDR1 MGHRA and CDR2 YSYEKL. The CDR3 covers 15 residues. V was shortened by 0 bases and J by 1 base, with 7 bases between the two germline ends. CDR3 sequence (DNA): TGCGCCAGCAGCCAAGATAGTAATTCCTACAATGAGCAGTTCTTC. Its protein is CASSQDSNSYNEQFF.

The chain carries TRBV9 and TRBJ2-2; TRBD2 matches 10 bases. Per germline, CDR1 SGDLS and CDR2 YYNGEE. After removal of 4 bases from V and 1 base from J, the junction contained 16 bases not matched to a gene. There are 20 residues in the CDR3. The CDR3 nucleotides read TGTGCCAGCAGCCCCCCCGAGCGGGGGGGCCTAATGGGGAACACCGGGGAGCTGTTTTTT. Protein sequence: CASSPPERGGLMGNTGELFF.